Here is one TCR beta chain with its context. Original processing notes: Estimation of nucleated cell counts was performed using reference gene primer amplification. Method: immunoSEQ multiplex PCR; TCRdb's copy keeps in-frame clones and lacks some. That table supplies the V and J calls and clone size; D and trimming were determined from the DNA. The sample has some 260,000 clones, about 90% seen once; the top ten hold about 10%. Germline-derived CDR1 and CDR2 are SGHAT and FQNNGV. CDR3 length: 14 amino acids. The J segment lost 3 bases and the V segment lost 5 bases, leaving 6 bases of the junction unmatched. These data originate in a study of blood T cell repertoires in COVID-19. In the study overall: Samples of COVID-19 (acute and convalescent) were obtained from the United States, Italy and Spain.

Seattle researchers signed up patients amid active infection and tracked them longitudinally. Sequenced: peripheral blood. The V and J genes are TRBV11-2 and TRBJ2-5, with TRBD2 matching 7 bases. This clonotype was obtained from a woman in her 70s with COVID-19, enrolled during active disease. The CDR3 DNA follows: TGTGCCAGCAGCCTGCGGGAGAATGAAGAGACCCAGTACTTC. It codes for CASSLRENEETQYF.